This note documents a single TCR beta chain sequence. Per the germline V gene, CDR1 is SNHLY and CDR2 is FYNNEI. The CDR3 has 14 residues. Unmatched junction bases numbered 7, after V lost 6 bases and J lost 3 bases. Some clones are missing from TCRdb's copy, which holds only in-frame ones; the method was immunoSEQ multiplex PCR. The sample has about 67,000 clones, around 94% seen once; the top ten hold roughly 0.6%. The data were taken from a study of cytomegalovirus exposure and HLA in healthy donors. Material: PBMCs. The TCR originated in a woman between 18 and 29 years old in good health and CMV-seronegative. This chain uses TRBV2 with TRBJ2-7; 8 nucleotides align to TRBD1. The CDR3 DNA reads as TGTGCCAGCAGCCCAGGGGGCCGGGACTACGAGCAGTACTTC. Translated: CASSPGGRDYEQYF. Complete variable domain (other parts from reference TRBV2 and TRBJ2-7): EPEVTQTPSHQVTQMGQEVILRCVPISNHLYFYWYRQILGQKVEFLVSFYNNEISEKSEIFDDQFSVERPDGSNFTLKIRSTKLEDSAMYFCASSPGGRDYEQYFGPGTRLTVT.